These T cell receptor beta chains were read from a single sample in a study of post-analysis software for immune sequencing data. TCRdb recomputed calls from the PCR reads with MiXCR, one row per CDR3 protein. The table has 380,000 or so distinct CDR3 sequences, around a third seen once. Material: blood. The receptors shown here come from a girl aged 10 to 17 with multiple sclerosis. Each CDR3 is given with its conserved first and last residue. The order of the fields is clone size, D gene, V gene, J gene, CDR3 protein, CDR3 DNA. D genes are given only for firm matches. A clone size is listed for some rows: how often the clone was seen (once, few, many), or a class if it is expanded.

abundance: few; d_gene: .; v_gene: TRBV6-1; j_gene: TRBJ2-3; CDR3aa: CASSRTSGRGTDTQYF; CDR3nt: TGTGCCAGCAGTCGCACGTCGGGACGAGGCACAGATACGCAGTATTTT
abundance: .; d_gene: TRBD1; v_gene: TRBV24-1; j_gene: TRBJ2-5; CDR3aa: CATRGTGEETQYF; CDR3nt: TGTGCCACCAGAGGGACAGGGGAAGAGACCCAGTACTTC
abundance: .; d_gene: .; v_gene: TRBV20-1; j_gene: TRBJ1-4; CDR3aa: CSATRRAANEKLFF; CDR3nt: TGCAGTGCTACGCGGAGGGCGGCTAATGAAAAACTGTTTTTT
abundance: few; d_gene: .; v_gene: TRBV3-1; j_gene: TRBJ2-5; CDR3aa: CASSQSEFGETQYF; CDR3nt: TGTGCCAGCAGCCAATCGGAGTTCGGAGAGACCCAGTACTTC
abundance: .; d_gene: TRBD2; v_gene: TRBV29-1; j_gene: TRBJ2-1; CDR3aa: CSGFVRAGADLYNEQFF; CDR3nt: TGCAGCGGGTTCGTTCGAGCGGGGGCGGATCTCTACAATGAGCAGTTCTTC
abundance: .; d_gene: .; v_gene: TRBV18; j_gene: TRBJ2-2; CDR3aa: CASSPRTNTGELFF; CDR3nt: TGTGCCAGCTCACCACGAACGAACACCGGGGAGCTGTTTTTT
abundance: .; d_gene: .; v_gene: TRBV3-1; j_gene: TRBJ1-2; CDR3aa: CASSQDLGYTF; CDR3nt: TGTGCCAGCAGCCAAGATCTAGGCTACACCTTC
abundance: few; d_gene: TRBD1; v_gene: TRBV5-1; j_gene: TRBJ1-2; CDR3aa: CASSPTGGNGYTF; CDR3nt: TGCGCTAGCAGCCCGACAGGGGGCAATGGCTACACCTTC
abundance: .; d_gene: .; v_gene: TRBV5-1; j_gene: TRBJ2-6; CDR3aa: CASSSPRSSGANVLTF; CDR3nt: TGCGCCAGCAGCTCCCCCCGTAGTAGTGGGGCCAACGTCCTGACTTTC
abundance: .; d_gene: TRBD1; v_gene: TRBV5-1; j_gene: TRBJ2-5; CDR3aa: CTSSLAVETGWSDLETQYF; CDR3nt: TGCACCAGCAGCTTGGCGGTCGAGACAGGGTGGTCGGATTTAGAGACCCAGTACTTC
abundance: .; d_gene: .; v_gene: TRBV12-3/TRBV12-4; j_gene: TRBJ2-3; CDR3aa: CASTRFTDTQYF; CDR3nt: TGTGCCAGCACCCGATTCACAGATACGCAGTATTTT
abundance: once; d_gene: .; v_gene: TRBV18; j_gene: TRBJ1-1; CDR3aa: CASSPAAGRGNTEAFF; CDR3nt: TGTGCCAGCTCACCGGCCGCAGGGAGGGGGAACACTGAAGCTTTCTTT
abundance: .; d_gene: TRBD1; v_gene: TRBV19; j_gene: TRBJ2-7; CDR3aa: CASSDGQGPYEQYF; CDR3nt: TGTGCCAGTAGTGATGGACAGGGTCCCTACGAGCAGTACTTC
abundance: .; d_gene: .; v_gene: TRBV7-6; j_gene: TRBJ1-3; CDR3aa: CASSSEGVISVISGNTIYF; CDR3nt: TGTGCCAGCAGCTCCGAGGGTGTTATATCCGTAATCTCTGGAAACACCATATATTTT
abundance: few; d_gene: .; v_gene: TRBV12-3/TRBV12-4; j_gene: TRBJ1-5; CDR3aa: CASSQERHNQPQHF; CDR3nt: TGTGCCAGCAGTCAAGAGAGGCACAATCAGCCCCAGCATTTT
abundance: .; d_gene: TRBD2; v_gene: TRBV7-2; j_gene: TRBJ2-7; CDR3aa: CASSPGAGLAGGPLTYEQYF; CDR3nt: TGTGCCAGCAGCCCCGGGGCGGGACTAGCGGGGGGACCCCTTACCTACGAGCAGTACTTC
abundance: .; d_gene: .; v_gene: TRBV29-1; j_gene: TRBJ1-2; CDR3aa: CSVEDPRDGAAGYTF; CDR3nt: TGCAGCGTTGAAGATCCGAGGGACGGGGCTGCCGGCTACACCTTC
abundance: few; d_gene: TRBD2; v_gene: TRBV4-2; j_gene: TRBJ2-1; CDR3aa: CASSQGLAGGNYNEQFF; CDR3nt: TGTGCCAGCAGCCAAGGACTAGCGGGGGGCAACTACAATGAGCAGTTCTTC
abundance: once; d_gene: TRBD1; v_gene: TRBV6-4; j_gene: TRBJ2-2; CDR3aa: CAGSAGQGADTGELFF; CDR3nt: TGTGCCGGCAGTGCCGGACAGGGGGCTGACACCGGGGAGCTGTTTTTT
abundance: .; d_gene: .; v_gene: TRBV6-6; j_gene: TRBJ2-5; CDR3aa: CASRPERETQYF; CDR3nt: TGTGCCAGCAGGCCCGAGCGAGAGACCCAGTACTTC
abundance: few; d_gene: TRBD2; v_gene: TRBV4-1; j_gene: TRBJ2-5; CDR3aa: CASSRLAGVRETQYF; CDR3nt: TGCGCCAGCAGCCGTCTAGCGGGGGTGCGAGAGACCCAGTACTTC
abundance: .; d_gene: TRBD2; v_gene: TRBV7-3; j_gene: TRBJ2-1; CDR3aa: CASSPIAGGPNEQFF; CDR3nt: TGTGCCAGCAGCCCCATAGCGGGGGGGCCTAATGAGCAGTTCTTC
abundance: .; d_gene: TRBD2; v_gene: TRBV12-3/TRBV12-4; j_gene: TRBJ2-5; CDR3aa: CASTLGLAGGQETQYF; CDR3nt: TGTGCCAGCACCCTGGGACTAGCGGGGGGCCAAGAGACCCAGTACTTC
abundance: few; d_gene: .; v_gene: TRBV7-3; j_gene: TRBJ2-1; CDR3aa: CAGSLNAAVAYNEQFF; CDR3nt: TGTGCCGGCAGCTTAAACGCGGCGGTCGCCTACAATGAGCAGTTCTTC
abundance: .; d_gene: .; v_gene: TRBV7-9; j_gene: TRBJ1-1; CDR3aa: CASTPRGNTEAFF; CDR3nt: TGTGCCAGCACCCCTCGGGGGAACACTGAAGCTTTCTTT
abundance: few; d_gene: TRBD1; v_gene: TRBV6-5; j_gene: TRBJ1-5; CDR3aa: CASSYTGTGGEPQHF; CDR3nt: TGTGCCAGCAGTTACACAGGGACAGGGGGGGAGCCCCAGCATTTT
abundance: few; d_gene: TRBD2; v_gene: TRBV12-3/TRBV12-4; j_gene: TRBJ2-1; CDR3aa: CASSPLGGGPYNEQFF; CDR3nt: TGTGCCAGCAGTCCACTGGGCGGGGGTCCCTACAATGAGCAGTTCTTC
abundance: few; d_gene: .; v_gene: TRBV7-2; j_gene: TRBJ2-5; CDR3aa: CASSLAGGATGTQYF; CDR3nt: TGTGCCAGCAGCTTAGCGGGCGGAGCGACAGGGACCCAGTACTTC
abundance: few; d_gene: .; v_gene: TRBV4-1; j_gene: TRBJ2-7; CDR3aa: CASSQDPSSYEQYF; CDR3nt: TGCGCCAGCAGCCAAGACCCAAGCTCCTACGAGCAGTACTTC
abundance: .; d_gene: TRBD2; v_gene: TRBV7-3; j_gene: TRBJ2-5; CDR3aa: CASSEGLAGGFETQYF; CDR3nt: TGTGCCAGCAGCGAGGGACTAGCGGGGGGTTTTGAGACCCAGTACTTC
abundance: few; d_gene: TRBD1; v_gene: TRBV12-3/TRBV12-4; j_gene: TRBJ1-4; CDR3aa: CASSLTTGGTNEKLFF; CDR3nt: TGTGCCAGCAGTTTAACCACAGGGGGCACTAATGAAAAACTGTTTTTT
abundance: .; d_gene: .; v_gene: TRBV3-1; j_gene: TRBJ2-3; CDR3aa: CASSQGGEVDTQYF; CDR3nt: TGTGCCAGCAGCCAAGGTGGGGAGGTAGATACGCAGTATTTT
abundance: .; d_gene: .; v_gene: TRBV21-1; j_gene: TRBJ2-2; CDR3aa: CAGTKERDSPNTGELFF; CDR3nt: TGTGCCGGCACTAAAGAAAGGGACAGTCCGAACACCGGGGAGCTGTTTTTT
abundance: .; d_gene: .; v_gene: TRBV2; j_gene: TRBJ2-1; CDR3aa: CASRVGGHYNEQFF; CDR3nt: TGTGCCAGCAGGGTAGGGGGGCATTACAATGAGCAGTTCTTC
abundance: few; d_gene: .; v_gene: TRBV6-6; j_gene: TRBJ1-2; CDR3aa: CASTDGKVLDYGYTF; CDR3nt: TGTGCCAGCACCGACGGGAAGGTTCTGGACTATGGCTACACCTTC
abundance: .; d_gene: .; v_gene: TRBV7-2; j_gene: TRBJ2-5; CDR3aa: CASSLSGLRVQETQYF; CDR3nt: TGTGCCAGCAGCTTGAGTGGGCTCCGGGTTCAAGAGACCCAGTACTTC
abundance: few; d_gene: TRBD1; v_gene: TRBV6-2/TRBV6-3; j_gene: TRBJ2-3; CDR3aa: CASSPGQGKDTQYF; CDR3nt: TGTGCCAGCAGCCCGGGACAGGGGAAGGATACGCAGTATTTT
abundance: .; d_gene: TRBD2; v_gene: TRBV28; j_gene: TRBJ2-1; CDR3aa: CASSLRDYAYNEQFF; CDR3nt: TGTGCCAGCAGTCTACGGGACTACGCCTACAATGAGCAGTTCTTC
abundance: .; d_gene: .; v_gene: TRBV7-2; j_gene: TRBJ2-5; CDR3aa: CASRDTPLREQYF; CDR3nt: TGTGCCAGCAGGGATACCCCACTTCGGGAGCAGTACTTC
abundance: .; d_gene: .; v_gene: TRBV9; j_gene: TRBJ2-2; CDR3aa: CASSLRDTNTGELFF; CDR3nt: TGTGCCAGCAGCCTCCGGGACACAAACACCGGGGAGCTGTTTTTT
abundance: .; d_gene: .; v_gene: TRBV7-9; j_gene: TRBJ1-1; CDR3aa: CASSLAEAGKTEAFF; CDR3nt: TGTGCCAGCAGCTTAGCGGAGGCAGGGAAAACTGAAGCTTTCTTT
abundance: few; d_gene: TRBD1; v_gene: TRBV20-1; j_gene: TRBJ2-3; CDR3aa: CSAIDLQGADTDTRYF; CDR3nt: TGCAGTGCAATCGACCTACAGGGGGCCGACACAGATACGCGGTATTTT
abundance: few; d_gene: .; v_gene: TRBV5-5; j_gene: TRBJ2-1; CDR3aa: CASSLEPASYNEQFF; CDR3nt: TGTGCCAGCAGCTTGGAGCCGGCCTCCTACAATGAGCAGTTCTTC
abundance: .; d_gene: TRBD2; v_gene: TRBV7-9; j_gene: TRBJ2-2; CDR3aa: CASSFVSGGRNTGELFF; CDR3nt: TGTGCCAGCAGCTTTGTAAGCGGGGGCCGGAACACCGGGGAGCTGTTTTTT
abundance: few; d_gene: TRBD1; v_gene: TRBV7-2; j_gene: TRBJ1-2; CDR3aa: CASSLYRGYGYTF; CDR3nt: TGTGCCAGCAGCTTATACAGGGGTTATGGCTACACCTTC
abundance: few; d_gene: TRBD1; v_gene: TRBV20-1; j_gene: TRBJ1-6; CDR3aa: CSARAAGTGVSPLHF; CDR3nt: TGCAGTGCTAGAGCGGCCGGGACAGGGGTCTCACCCCTCCACTTT
abundance: few; d_gene: TRBD1; v_gene: TRBV7-2; j_gene: TRBJ1-2; CDR3aa: CASSPGQGKSYGYTF; CDR3nt: TGTGCCAGCAGCCCGGGACAGGGAAAGTCCTATGGCTACACCTTC
abundance: few; d_gene: .; v_gene: TRBV7-9; j_gene: TRBJ1-1; CDR3aa: CASSYNGGSGTEAFF; CDR3nt: TGTGCCAGCAGCTATAATGGGGGAAGTGGGACTGAAGCTTTCTTT